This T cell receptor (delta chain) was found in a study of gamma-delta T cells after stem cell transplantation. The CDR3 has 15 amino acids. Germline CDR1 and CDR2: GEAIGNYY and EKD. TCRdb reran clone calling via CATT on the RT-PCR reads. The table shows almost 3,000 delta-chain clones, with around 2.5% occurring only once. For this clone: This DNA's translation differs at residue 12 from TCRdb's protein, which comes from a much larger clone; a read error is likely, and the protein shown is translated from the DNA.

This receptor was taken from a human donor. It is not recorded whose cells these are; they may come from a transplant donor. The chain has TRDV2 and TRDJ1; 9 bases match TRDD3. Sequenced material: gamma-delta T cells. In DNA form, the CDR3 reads TGTGCCTGTTTTTCTCTGGGGGATTTCGGCGATAGACTCATCTTT. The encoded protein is CACFSLGDFGDRLIF.